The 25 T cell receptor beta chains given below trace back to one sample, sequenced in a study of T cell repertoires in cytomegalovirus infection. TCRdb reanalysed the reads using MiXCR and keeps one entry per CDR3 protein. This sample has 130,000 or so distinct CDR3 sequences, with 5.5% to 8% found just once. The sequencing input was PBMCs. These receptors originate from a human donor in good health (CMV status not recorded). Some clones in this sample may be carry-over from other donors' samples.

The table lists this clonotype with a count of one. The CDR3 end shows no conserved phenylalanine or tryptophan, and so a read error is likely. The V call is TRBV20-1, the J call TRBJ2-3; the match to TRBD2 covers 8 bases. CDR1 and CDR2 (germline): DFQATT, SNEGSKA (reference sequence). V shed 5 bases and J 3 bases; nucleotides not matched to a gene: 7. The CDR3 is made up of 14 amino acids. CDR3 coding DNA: TGCAGTGCTCTTTGGCGGGGGGATACAGATACGCAGTATTCT. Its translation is CSALWRGDTDTQYS.

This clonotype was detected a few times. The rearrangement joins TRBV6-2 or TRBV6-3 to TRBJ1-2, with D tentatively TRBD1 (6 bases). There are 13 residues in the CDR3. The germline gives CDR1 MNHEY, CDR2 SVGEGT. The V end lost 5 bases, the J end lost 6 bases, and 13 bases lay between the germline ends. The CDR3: CASSKQGTHGYTF. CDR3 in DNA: TGTGCCAGCAGTAAACAGGGTACTCATGGCTACACCTTC.

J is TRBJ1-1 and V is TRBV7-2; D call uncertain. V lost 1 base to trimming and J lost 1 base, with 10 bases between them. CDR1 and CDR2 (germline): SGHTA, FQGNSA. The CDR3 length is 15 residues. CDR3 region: CASSLGLAGNTEAFF. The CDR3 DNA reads TGTGCCAGCAGCTTAGGTTTGGCAGGGAACACTGAAGCTTTCTTT. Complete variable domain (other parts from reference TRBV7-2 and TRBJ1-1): GAGVSQSPSNKVTEKGKDVELRCDPISGHTALYWYRQSLGQGLEFLIYFQGNSAPDKSGLPSDRFSAERTGGSVSTLTIQRTQQEDSAVYLCASSLGLAGNTEAFFGQGTRLTVV.

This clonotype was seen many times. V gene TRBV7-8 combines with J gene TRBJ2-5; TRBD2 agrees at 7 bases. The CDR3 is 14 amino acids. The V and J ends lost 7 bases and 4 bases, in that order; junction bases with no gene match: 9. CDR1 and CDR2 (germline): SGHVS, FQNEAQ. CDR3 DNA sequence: TGTGCCAGCACGAATGGGGGGGGAGGAGAGACCCAGTACTTC. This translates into CASTNGGGGETQYF.

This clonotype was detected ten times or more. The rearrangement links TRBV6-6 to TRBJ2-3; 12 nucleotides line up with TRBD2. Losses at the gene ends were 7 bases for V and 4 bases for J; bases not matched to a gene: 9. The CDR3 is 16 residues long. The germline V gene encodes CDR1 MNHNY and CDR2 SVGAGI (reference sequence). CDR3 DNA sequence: TGTGCCAGCATGTCCCTAGCGGGGGGGCGGGCAGATACGCAGTATTTT. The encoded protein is CASMSLAGGRADTQYF.

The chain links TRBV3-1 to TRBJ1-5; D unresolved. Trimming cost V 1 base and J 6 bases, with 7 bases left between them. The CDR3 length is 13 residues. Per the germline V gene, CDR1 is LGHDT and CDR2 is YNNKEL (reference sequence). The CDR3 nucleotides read TGTGCCAGCAGCCAAGCCACCAGTCAGCCCCAGCATTTT. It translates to CASSQATSQPQHF.

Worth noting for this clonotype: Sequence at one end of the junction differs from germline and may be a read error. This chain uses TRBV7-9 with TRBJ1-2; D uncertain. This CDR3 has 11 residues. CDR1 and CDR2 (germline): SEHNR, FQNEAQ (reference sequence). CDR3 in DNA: TGTGCCAGCAGCTTAGCGGACGTACGGCGGTTC. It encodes CASSLADVRRF.

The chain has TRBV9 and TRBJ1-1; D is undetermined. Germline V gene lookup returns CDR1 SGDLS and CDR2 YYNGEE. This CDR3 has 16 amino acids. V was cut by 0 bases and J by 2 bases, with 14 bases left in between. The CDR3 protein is CASSVAGGVRNTEAFF. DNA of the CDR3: TGTGCCAGCAGCGTAGCTGGCGGGGTCCGAAACACTGAAGCTTTCTTT.

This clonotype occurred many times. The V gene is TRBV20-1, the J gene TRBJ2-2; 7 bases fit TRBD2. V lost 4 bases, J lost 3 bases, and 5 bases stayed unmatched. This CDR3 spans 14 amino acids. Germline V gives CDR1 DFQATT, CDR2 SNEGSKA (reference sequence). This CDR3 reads CSANPSGYTGELFF. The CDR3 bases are TGCAGTGCTAATCCTAGCGGTTACACCGGGGAGCTGTTTTTT.

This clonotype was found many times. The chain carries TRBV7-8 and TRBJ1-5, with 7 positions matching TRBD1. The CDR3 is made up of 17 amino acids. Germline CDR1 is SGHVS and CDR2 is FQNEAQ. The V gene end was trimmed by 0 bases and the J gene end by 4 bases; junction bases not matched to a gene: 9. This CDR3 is CASSLAEGQPSNQPQHF. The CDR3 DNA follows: TGTGCCAGCAGCTTAGCGGAGGGACAGCCCTCAAATCAGCCCCAGCATTTT.

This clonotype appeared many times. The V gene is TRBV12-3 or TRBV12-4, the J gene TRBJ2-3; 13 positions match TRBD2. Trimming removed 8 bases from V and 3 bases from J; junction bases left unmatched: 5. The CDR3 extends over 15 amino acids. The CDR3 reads CASDRTSGGTDTQYF. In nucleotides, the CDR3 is TGTGCCAGCGATCGGACTAGCGGGGGAACAGATACGCAGTATTTT.

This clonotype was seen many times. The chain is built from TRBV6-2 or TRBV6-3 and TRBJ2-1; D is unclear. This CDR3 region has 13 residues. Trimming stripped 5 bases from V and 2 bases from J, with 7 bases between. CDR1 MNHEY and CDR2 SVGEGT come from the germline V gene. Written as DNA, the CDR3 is TGTGCCAGCAGTCTTATAGCCTACAATGAGCAGTTCTTC. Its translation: CASSLIAYNEQFF.

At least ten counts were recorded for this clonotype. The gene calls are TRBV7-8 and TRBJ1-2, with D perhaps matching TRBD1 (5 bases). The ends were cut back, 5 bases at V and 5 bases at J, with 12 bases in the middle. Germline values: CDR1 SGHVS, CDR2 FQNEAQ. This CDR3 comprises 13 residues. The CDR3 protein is CASSGRDLYGYTF. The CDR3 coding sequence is TGTGCCAGCAGCGGTAGGGACTTATATGGCTACACCTTC. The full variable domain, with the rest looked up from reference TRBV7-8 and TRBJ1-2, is GAGVSQSPRYKVAKRGQDVALRCDPISGHVSLFWYQQALGQGPEFLTYFQNEAQLDKSGLPSDRFFAERPEGSVSTLKIQRTQQEDSAVYLCASSGRDLYGYTFGSGTRLTVV.

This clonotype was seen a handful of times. The CDR3 DNA reads TGTGCCAGTAGCCTAGGACCCAGGGGATCCTACGAGCAGTACTTC. Translated, it gives CASSLGPRGSYEQYF. V is TRBV19 and J is TRBJ2-7, with a possible D match to TRBD1 (6 bases). Trimming removed 6 bases from V and 1 base from J, with 16 bases in between. The CDR3 is 15 residues long. The germline CDR1 and CDR2 sequences are LNHDA and SQIVND (reference sequence).

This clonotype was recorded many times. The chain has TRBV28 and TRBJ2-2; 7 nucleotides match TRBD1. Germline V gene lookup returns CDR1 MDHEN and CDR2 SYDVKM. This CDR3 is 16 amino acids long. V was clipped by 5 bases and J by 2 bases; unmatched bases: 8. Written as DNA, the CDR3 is TGTGCCAGCAGTACTATGACAGGGATCAACACCGGGGAGCTGTTTTTT. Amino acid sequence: CASSTMTGINTGELFF.

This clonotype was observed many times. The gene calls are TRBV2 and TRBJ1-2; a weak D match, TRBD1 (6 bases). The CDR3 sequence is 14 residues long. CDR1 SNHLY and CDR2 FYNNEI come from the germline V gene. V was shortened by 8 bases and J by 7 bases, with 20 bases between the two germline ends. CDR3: CASGQGQSRRGYTF. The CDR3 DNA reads TGTGCCAGCGGGCAAGGACAGTCGAGGCGTGGCTACACCTTC.

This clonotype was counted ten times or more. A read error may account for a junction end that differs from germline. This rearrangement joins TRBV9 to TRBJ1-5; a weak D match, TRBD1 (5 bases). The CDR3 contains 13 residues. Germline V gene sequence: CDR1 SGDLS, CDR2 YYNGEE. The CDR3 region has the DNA TGTGCCAGCAGCGCCGGGGGGAATCAGGCCCAGCATTTT. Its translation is CASSAGGNQAQHF.

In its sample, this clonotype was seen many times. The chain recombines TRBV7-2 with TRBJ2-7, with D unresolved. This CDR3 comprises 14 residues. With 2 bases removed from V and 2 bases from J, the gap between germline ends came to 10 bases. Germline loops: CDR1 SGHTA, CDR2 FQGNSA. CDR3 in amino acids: CASSLTPPTYEQYF. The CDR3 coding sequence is TGTGCCAGCAGCTTAACACCGCCAACCTACGAGCAGTACTTC.

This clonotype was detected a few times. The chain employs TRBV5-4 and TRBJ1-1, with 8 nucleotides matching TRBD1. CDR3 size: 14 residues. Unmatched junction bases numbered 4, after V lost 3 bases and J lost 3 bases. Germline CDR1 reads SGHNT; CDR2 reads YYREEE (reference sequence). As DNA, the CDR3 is TGTGCCAGCAGCTGGGCACAGGGGGACACTGAAGCTTTCTTT. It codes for CASSWAQGDTEAFF.

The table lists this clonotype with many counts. CDR3 region: CASSQDRGFGAFF. In DNA, the CDR3 is TGCGCCAGCAGCCAAGATAGGGGATTTGGAGCTTTCTTT. The chain carries TRBV4-1 and TRBJ1-1; perhaps TRBD1 as D (5 bases). CDR1 is MGHRA and CDR2 is YSYEKL in the germline V gene. This CDR3 is 13 amino acids long. The V and J ends lost 0 bases and 10 bases respectively, with 12 bases between them.

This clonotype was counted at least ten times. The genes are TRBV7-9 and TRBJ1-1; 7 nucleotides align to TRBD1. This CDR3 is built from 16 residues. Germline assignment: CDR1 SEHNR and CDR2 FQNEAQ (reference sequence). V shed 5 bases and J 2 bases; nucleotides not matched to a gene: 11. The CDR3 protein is CASSPLMTGRNTEAFF. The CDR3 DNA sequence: TGTGCCAGCAGCCCATTAATGACAGGGCGAAACACTGAAGCTTTCTTT.

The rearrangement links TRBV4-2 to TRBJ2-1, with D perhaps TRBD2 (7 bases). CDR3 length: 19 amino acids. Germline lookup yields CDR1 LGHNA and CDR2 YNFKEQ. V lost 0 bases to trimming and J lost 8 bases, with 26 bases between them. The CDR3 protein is CASSQDLPGGGAVWHEQFF. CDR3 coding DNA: TGTGCCAGCAGCCAAGATCTGCCTGGAGGGGGGGCCGTGTGGCATGAGCAGTTCTTC.

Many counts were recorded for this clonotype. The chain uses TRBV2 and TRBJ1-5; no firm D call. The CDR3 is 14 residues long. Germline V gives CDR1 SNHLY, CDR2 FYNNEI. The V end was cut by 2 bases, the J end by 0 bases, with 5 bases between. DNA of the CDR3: TGTGCCAGCAGTGAAACTATTAGCAATCAGCCCCAGCATTTT. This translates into CASSETISNQPQHF.

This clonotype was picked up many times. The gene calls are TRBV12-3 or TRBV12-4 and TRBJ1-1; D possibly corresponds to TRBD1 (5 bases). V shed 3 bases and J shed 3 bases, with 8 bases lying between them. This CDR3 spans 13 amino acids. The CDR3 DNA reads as TGTGCCAGCAGTTTGGCAGGGTACACTGAAGCTTTCTTT. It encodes CASSLAGYTEAFF.

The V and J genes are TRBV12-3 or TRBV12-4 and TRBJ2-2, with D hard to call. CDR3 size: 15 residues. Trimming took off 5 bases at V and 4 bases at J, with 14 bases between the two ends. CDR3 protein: CASSVHVAGTGELFF. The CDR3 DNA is TGTGCCAGCAGTGTCCATGTAGCCGGCACCGGGGAGCTGTTTTTT.